The present TCR beta chain was sequenced within a study of early stage breast cancer tumors. Produced via immunoSEQ multiplex PCR; TCRdb's table is partial and in-frame only. The sample contains roughly 20,000 clones, around 88% of which appear only once. The V and J ends lost 10 bases and 4 bases, in that order; junction bases with no gene match: 8. Germline-derived CDR1 and CDR2 are SNHLY and FYNNEI. CDR3 length: 13 residues. This clone was seen more than once but under ten times. This receptor was obtained from a person in their 70s with breast cancer. The chain is built from TRBV2 and TRBJ1-1, with 8 bases lining up with TRBD1. Material: blood. The CDR3 loop is CANRQGLATEAFF. CDR3 coding DNA: TGTGCCAACAGACAGGGGTTGGCCACTGAAGCTTTCTTT. The complete variable domain, with remaining parts taken from reference TRBV2 and TRBJ1-1, reads EPEVTQTPSHQVTQMGQEVILRCVPISNHLYFYWYRQILGQKVEFLVSFYNNEISEKSEIFDDQFSVERPDGSNFTLKIRSTKLEDSAMYFCANRQGLATEAFFGQGTRLTVV.